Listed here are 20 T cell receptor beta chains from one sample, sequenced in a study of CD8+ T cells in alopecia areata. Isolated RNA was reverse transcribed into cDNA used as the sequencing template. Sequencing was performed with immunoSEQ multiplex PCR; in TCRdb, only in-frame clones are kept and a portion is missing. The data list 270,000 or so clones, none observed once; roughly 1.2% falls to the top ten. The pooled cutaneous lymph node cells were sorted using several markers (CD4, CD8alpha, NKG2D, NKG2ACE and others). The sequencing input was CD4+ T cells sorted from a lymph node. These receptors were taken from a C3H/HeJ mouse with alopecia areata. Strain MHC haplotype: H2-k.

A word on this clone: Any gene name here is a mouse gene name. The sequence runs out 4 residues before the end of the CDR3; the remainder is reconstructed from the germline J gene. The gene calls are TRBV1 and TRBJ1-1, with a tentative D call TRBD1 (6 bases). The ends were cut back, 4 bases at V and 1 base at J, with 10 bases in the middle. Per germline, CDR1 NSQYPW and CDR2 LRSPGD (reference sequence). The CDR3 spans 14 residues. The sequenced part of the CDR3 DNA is TGCACCTGCAGTGGGGGACAATTAAACACA. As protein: CTCSGGQLNT. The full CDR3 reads CTCSGGQLNTEVFF.

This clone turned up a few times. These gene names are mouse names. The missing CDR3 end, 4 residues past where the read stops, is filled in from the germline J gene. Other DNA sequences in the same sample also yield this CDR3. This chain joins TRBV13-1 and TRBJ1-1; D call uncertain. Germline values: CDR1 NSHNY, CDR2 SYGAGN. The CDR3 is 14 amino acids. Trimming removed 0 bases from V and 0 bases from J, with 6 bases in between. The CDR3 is CASSDATSNTEVFF. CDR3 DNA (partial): TGTGCCAGCAGTGATGCGACATCAAACACA.

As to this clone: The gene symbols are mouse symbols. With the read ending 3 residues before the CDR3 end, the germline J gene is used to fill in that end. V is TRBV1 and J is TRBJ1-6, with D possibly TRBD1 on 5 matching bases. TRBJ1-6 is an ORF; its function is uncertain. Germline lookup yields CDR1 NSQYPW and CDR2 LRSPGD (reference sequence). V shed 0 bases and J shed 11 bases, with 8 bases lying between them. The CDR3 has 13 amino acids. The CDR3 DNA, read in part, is TGCACCTGCAGTGCAGATCCAGGGCCGCCC. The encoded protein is CTCSADPGPP. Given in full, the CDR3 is CTCSADPGPPLYF.

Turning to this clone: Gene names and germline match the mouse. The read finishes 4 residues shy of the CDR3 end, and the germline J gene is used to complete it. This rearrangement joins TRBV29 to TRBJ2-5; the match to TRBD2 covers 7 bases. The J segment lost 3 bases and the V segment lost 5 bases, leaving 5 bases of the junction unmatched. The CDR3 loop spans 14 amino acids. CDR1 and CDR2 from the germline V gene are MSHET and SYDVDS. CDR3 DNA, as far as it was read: TGTGCTAGCAGTCCCGGGACTGTACAAGAC. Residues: CASSPGTVQD. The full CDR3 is CASSPGTVQDTQYF.

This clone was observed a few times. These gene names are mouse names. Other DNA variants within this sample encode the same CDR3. Incomplete CDR3 DNA: TGTGCCAGCAGGAGACAGGGGGCAAACTCC. Encoded protein: CASRRQGANS. The full-length CDR3 reads as CASRRQGANSDYTF. J is TRBJ1-2 and V is TRBV19; 9 bases align to TRBD1. With the read ending 4 residues before the CDR3 end, the germline J gene is used to fill in that end. Unmatched junction bases numbered 2, after V lost 5 bases and J lost 0 bases. Per germline, CDR1 FNHDT and CDR2 SITEND (reference sequence). The CDR3 loop spans 14 amino acids. The full variable domain, in which reference TRBV19 and TRBJ1-2 provide the parts outside the CDR3, is GGIITQTPKFLIGQEGQKLTLKCQQNFNHDTMYWYRQDSGKGLRLIYYSITENDLQKGDLSEGYDASREKKSSFSLTVTSAQKNEMAVFLCASRRQGANSDYTFGSGTRLLVI.

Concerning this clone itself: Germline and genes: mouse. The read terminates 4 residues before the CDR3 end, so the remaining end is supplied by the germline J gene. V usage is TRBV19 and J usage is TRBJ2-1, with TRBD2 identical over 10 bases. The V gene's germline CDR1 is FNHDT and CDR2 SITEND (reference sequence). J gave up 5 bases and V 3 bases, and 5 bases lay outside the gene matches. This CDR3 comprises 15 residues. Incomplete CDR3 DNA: TGTGCCAGCAGTAAGGGACTGGGGATTGATGCT. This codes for CASSKGLGIDA. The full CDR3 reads CASSKGLGIDAEQFF.

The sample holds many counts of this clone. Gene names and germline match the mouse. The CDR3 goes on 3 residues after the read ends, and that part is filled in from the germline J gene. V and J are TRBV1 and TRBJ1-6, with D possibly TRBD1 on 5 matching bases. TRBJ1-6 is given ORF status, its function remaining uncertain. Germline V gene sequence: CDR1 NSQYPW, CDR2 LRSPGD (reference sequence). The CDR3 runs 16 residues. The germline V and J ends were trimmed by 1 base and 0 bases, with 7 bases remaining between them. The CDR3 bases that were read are TGCACCTGCAGTGCAGGGACAAATTCCTATAATTCGCCC. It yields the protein CTCSAGTNSYNSP. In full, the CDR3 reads CTCSAGTNSYNSPLYF.

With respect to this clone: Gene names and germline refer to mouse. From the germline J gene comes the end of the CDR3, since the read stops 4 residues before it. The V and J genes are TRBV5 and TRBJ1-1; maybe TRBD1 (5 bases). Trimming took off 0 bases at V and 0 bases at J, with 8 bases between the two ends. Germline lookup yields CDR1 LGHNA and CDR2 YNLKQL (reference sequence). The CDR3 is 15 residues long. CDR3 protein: CASSQEGGANTEVFF. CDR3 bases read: TGTGCCAGCAGCCAAGAGGGGGGGGCAAACACA.

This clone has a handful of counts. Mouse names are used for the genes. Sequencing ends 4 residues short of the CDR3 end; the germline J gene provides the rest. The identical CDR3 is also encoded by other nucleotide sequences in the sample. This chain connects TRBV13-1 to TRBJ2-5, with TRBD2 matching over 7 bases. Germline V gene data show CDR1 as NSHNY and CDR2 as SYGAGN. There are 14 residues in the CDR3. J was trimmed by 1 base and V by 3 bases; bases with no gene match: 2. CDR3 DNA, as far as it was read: TGTGCCAGCAGTGGGACTGGCGACCAAGAC. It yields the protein CASSGTGDQD. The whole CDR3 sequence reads CASSGTGDQDTQYF.

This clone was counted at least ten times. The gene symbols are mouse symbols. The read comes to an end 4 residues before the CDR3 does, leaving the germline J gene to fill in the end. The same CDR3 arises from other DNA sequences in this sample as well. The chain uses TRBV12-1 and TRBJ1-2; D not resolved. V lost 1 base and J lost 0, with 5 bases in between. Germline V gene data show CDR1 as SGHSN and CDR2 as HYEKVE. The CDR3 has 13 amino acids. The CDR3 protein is CASSLAANSDYTF. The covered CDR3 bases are TGTGCCAGCTCTCTAGCTGCAAACTCC.

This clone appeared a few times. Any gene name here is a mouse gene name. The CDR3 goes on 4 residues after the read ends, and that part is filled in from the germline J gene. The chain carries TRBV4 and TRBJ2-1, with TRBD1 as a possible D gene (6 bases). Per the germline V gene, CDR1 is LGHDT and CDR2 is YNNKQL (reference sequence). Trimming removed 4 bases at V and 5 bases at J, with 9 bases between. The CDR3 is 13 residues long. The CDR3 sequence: CASSSGTNAEQFF. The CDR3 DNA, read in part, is TGTGCCAGCAGCTCCGGGACAAATGCT.

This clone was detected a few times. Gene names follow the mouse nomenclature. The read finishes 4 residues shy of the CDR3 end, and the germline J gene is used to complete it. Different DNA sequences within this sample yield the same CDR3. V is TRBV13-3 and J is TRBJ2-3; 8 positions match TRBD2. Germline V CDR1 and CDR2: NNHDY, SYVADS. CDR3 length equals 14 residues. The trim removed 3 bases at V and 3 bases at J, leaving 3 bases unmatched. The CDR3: CASSGDWGAETLYF. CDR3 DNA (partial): TGTGCCAGCAGTGGAGACTGGGGAGCAGAA.

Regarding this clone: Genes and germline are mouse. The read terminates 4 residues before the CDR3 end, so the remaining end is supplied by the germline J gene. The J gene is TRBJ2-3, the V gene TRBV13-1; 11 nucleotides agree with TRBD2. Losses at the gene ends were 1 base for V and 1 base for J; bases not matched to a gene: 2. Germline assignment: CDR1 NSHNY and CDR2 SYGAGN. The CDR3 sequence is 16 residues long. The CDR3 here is CASSDLGLGGAETLYF. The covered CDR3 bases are TGTGCCAGCAGTGATTTGGGACTGGGGGGTGCAGAA.

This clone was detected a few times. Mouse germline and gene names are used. CDR3 in amino acids: CASSQVLGGSSYEQYF. The CDR3 bases that were read are TGTGCCAGCAGCCAAGTACTGGGGGGAAGCTCCTAT. The chain recombines TRBV5 with TRBJ2-7; 9 bases fit TRBD2. The observed sequence ends 4 residues before the CDR3 terminus, with the missing tail filled in from the germline J gene. Trimming cost V 1 base and J 0 bases; bases outside gene matches: 4. The CDR3 has 16 amino acids. From germline, CDR1 is LGHNA and CDR2 YNLKQL (reference sequence).

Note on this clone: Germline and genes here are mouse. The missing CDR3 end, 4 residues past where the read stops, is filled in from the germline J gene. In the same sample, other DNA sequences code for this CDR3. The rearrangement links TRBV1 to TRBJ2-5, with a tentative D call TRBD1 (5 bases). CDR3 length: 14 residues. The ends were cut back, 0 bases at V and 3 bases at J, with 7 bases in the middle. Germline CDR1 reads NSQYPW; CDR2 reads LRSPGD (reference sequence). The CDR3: CTCSADPGQDTQYF. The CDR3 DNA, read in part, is TGCACCTGCAGTGCAGATCCAGGGCAAGAC.

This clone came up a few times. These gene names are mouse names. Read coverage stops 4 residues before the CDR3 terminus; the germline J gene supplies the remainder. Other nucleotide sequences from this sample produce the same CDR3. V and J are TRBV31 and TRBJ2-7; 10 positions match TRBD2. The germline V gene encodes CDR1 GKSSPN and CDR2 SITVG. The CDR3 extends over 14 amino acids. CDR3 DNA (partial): TGTGCCTGGAGTCCAAGGACTGGGGGTTAT. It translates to CAWSPRTGGY. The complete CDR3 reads CAWSPRTGGYEQYF.

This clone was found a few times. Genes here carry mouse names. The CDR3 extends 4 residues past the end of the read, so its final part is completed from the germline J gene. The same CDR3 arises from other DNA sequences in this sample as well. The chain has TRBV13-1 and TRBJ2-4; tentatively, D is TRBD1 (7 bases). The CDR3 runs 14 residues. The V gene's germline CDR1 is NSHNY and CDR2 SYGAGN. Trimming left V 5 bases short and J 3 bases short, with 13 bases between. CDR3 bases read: TGTGCCAGCAGCCTAGGGGGCGGACAAAAC. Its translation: CASSLGGGQN. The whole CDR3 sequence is CASSLGGGQNTLYF.

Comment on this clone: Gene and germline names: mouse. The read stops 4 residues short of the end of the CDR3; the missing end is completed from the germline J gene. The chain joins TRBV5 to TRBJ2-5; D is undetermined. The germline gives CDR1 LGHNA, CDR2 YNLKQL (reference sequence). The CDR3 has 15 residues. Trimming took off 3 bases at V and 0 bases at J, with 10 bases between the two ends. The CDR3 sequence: CASSHRPLNQDTQYF. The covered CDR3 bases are TGTGCCAGCAGCCACAGGCCCCTTAACCAAGAC.

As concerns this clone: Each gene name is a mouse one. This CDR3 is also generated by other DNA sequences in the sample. The CDR3 reads CASSKTGGVYEQYF. The DNA read from the CDR3 is TGTGCCAGCAGTAAAACTGGGGGGGTCTAT. The genes are TRBV19 and TRBJ2-7; 10 nucleotides agree with TRBD2. The observed sequence ends 4 residues before the CDR3 terminus, with the missing tail filled in from the germline J gene. Per germline, CDR1 FNHDT and CDR2 SITEND (reference sequence). V lost 3 bases, J lost 3 bases, and 3 bases stayed unmatched. The CDR3 has 14 amino acids.

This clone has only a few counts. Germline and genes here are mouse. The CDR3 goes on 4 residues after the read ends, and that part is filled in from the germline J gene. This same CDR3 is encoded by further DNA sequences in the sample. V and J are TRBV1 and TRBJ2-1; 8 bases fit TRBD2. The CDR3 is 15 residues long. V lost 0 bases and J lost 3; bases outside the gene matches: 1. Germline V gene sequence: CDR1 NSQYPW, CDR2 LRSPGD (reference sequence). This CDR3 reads CTCSAELGAYAEQFF. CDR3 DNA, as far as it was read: TGCACCTGCAGTGCAGAACTGGGGGCCTATGCT.